This TCR beta chain is from a study of OX40 agonist ivuxolimab in advanced cancers. Across the whole study: At 0.01 to 10 mg/kg, ivuxolimab was administered intravenously to patients every 2 weeks. The study's findings and limits: Low normalized T-cell clonal expansion also characterized some of the nonresponders.

Individuals having autoimmune disease history or systemic immunosuppression were not enrolled. Comments on this clone: Its antigen is not known.

The method was immunoSEQ multiplex PCR; TCRdb's version includes in-frame clones alone and lacks a portion of them. The sample has some 100,000 clones; approximately 89% are singletons. This receptor was identified in an adult with an advanced solid tumor such as melanoma, head and neck, liver or kidney cancer. The sequencing here drew on CD4+ or CD8+ T cells sorted from blood, taken in a trial of the OX40 agonist ivuxolimab.

In nucleotides, the CDR3 is TGCGCCAGCAGCCCGGGACAGCCCTACTCCTACGAGCAGTACTTC. Amino acids: CASSPGQPYSYEQYF. The chain is built from TRBV5-1 and TRBJ2-7; 7 positions agree with TRBD1. The trim removed 4 bases at V and 0 bases at J, leaving 7 bases unmatched. Looked up from germline, CDR1 is SGHRS and CDR2 is YFSETQ. This CDR3 is 15 amino acids long.